Listed here are 4 T cell receptor beta chains from one sample, sequenced in a study of T cells in Graves' hyperthyroidism and ophthalmopathy (dated by TCRdb to the late 2010s). Library construction relied on multiplex PCR. The sequencing machine was an Illumina HiSeq 2000. The TCR beta CDR3 regions were amplified from RNA transcripts. For the first round of RT-PCR on the TCR CDR3, the HTBI primer set was used together with the Qiagen OneStep RT-PCR kit. Starting from the raw public reads, TCRdb applied fastp trimming at Q25, assembled clones with MiXCR and retained in-frame beta chains. Entries that share a CDR3 protein sequence are merged under the most common genes and DNA. The table for this sample lists about 270,000 distinct CDR3 sequences; over 20% of them were counted only once. Around 62% of the sample belongs to the ten largest clones. The sequenced sample consisted of blood. The receptors come from a man younger than 45 with Graves' ophthalmopathy.

V is TRBV27 and J is TRBJ1-1; TRBD1 matches 8 bases. The CDR3 runs to 14 residues. The germline CDR1 and CDR2 sequences are MNHEY and SMNVEV (reference sequence). The V gene end was trimmed by 6 bases and the J gene end by 5 bases; junction bases not matched to a gene: 8. This CDR3 reads CASRPTTGETEAFF. The CDR3 DNA follows: TGTGCCAGCAGACCGACGACAGGGGAAACTGAAGCTTTCTTT.

The chain employs TRBV3-1 and TRBJ2-7; 8 positions match TRBD1. Germline loops: CDR1 LGHDT, CDR2 YNNKEL (reference sequence). This CDR3 comprises 15 residues. V shed 6 bases and J 2 bases; nucleotides not matched to a gene: 9. The CDR3: CASSRGTGGTYEQYF. CDR3 in DNA: TGTGCCAGCAGTCGGGGGACAGGAGGTACCTACGAGCAGTACTTC.

This clonotype was counted only a few times. The rearrangement uses TRBV28 and TRBJ2-1, with TRBD1 matching 11 bases. This CDR3 has 16 residues. With 8 bases clipped from V and 4 bases from J, the junction kept 10 bases outside the gene matches. CDR1 and CDR2 from the germline V gene are MDHEN and SYDVKM. The CDR3 DNA follows: TGTGCCAGCCCTCCGGGGAGGGACAGGGGGTACAATGAGCAGTTCTTC. Protein: CASPPGRDRGYNEQFF. The full variable domain, in which reference TRBV28 and TRBJ2-1 provide the parts outside the CDR3, is DVKVTQSSRYLVKRTGEKVFLECVQDMDHENMFWYRQDPGLGLRLIYFSYDVKMKEKGDIPEGYSVSREKKERFSLILESASTNQTSMYLCASPPGRDRGYNEQFFGPGTRLTVL.

V and J are TRBV24-1 and TRBJ2-3; D not certain. The CDR3 consists of 17 residues. Germline assignment: CDR1 KGHDR and CDR2 SFDVKD. Trimming removed 2 bases at V and 2 bases at J, with 16 bases between. CDR3 bases: TGTGCCACCAGTGATTCCTCAGGTGTATGGACCACAGATACGCAGTATTTT. Translating it yields CATSDSSGVWTTDTQYF.